This T cell receptor beta chain was recovered during a study of post-analysis software for immune sequencing data. Study-wide background: Relapsing-remitting, secondary progressive and progressive-relapsing forms made up the multiple sclerosis disease courses.

This clonotype was detected a few times. TCR beta libraries were prepared from cDNA with unique molecular identifiers. TCRdb recomputed calls from the PCR reads with MiXCR, one row per CDR3 protein. The sample shows fewer than 550,000 distinct CDR3 sequences, under 40% of them seen only once. Specimen: blood. This receptor was identified in a girl younger than 18 with multiple sclerosis.

CDR3 in DNA: TGTGCCAGCAGCCAATCCGGGACTAGCGACGATGAGCAGTTCTTC. Amino acid sequence: CASSQSGTSDDEQFF. The rearrangement joins TRBV7-2 to TRBJ2-1; 10 positions match TRBD2. With 5 bases clipped from V and 8 bases from J, the junction kept 9 bases outside the gene matches. CDR1 SGHTA and CDR2 FQGNSA come from the germline V gene. CDR3 size: 15 residues. The whole variable domain, remainder taken from reference TRBV7-2 and TRBJ2-1, is GAGVSQSPSNKVTEKGKDVELRCDPISGHTALYWYRQSLGQGLEFLIYFQGNSAPDKSGLPSDRFSAERTGGSVSTLTIQRTQQEDSAVYLCASSQSGTSDDEQFFGPGTRLTVL.